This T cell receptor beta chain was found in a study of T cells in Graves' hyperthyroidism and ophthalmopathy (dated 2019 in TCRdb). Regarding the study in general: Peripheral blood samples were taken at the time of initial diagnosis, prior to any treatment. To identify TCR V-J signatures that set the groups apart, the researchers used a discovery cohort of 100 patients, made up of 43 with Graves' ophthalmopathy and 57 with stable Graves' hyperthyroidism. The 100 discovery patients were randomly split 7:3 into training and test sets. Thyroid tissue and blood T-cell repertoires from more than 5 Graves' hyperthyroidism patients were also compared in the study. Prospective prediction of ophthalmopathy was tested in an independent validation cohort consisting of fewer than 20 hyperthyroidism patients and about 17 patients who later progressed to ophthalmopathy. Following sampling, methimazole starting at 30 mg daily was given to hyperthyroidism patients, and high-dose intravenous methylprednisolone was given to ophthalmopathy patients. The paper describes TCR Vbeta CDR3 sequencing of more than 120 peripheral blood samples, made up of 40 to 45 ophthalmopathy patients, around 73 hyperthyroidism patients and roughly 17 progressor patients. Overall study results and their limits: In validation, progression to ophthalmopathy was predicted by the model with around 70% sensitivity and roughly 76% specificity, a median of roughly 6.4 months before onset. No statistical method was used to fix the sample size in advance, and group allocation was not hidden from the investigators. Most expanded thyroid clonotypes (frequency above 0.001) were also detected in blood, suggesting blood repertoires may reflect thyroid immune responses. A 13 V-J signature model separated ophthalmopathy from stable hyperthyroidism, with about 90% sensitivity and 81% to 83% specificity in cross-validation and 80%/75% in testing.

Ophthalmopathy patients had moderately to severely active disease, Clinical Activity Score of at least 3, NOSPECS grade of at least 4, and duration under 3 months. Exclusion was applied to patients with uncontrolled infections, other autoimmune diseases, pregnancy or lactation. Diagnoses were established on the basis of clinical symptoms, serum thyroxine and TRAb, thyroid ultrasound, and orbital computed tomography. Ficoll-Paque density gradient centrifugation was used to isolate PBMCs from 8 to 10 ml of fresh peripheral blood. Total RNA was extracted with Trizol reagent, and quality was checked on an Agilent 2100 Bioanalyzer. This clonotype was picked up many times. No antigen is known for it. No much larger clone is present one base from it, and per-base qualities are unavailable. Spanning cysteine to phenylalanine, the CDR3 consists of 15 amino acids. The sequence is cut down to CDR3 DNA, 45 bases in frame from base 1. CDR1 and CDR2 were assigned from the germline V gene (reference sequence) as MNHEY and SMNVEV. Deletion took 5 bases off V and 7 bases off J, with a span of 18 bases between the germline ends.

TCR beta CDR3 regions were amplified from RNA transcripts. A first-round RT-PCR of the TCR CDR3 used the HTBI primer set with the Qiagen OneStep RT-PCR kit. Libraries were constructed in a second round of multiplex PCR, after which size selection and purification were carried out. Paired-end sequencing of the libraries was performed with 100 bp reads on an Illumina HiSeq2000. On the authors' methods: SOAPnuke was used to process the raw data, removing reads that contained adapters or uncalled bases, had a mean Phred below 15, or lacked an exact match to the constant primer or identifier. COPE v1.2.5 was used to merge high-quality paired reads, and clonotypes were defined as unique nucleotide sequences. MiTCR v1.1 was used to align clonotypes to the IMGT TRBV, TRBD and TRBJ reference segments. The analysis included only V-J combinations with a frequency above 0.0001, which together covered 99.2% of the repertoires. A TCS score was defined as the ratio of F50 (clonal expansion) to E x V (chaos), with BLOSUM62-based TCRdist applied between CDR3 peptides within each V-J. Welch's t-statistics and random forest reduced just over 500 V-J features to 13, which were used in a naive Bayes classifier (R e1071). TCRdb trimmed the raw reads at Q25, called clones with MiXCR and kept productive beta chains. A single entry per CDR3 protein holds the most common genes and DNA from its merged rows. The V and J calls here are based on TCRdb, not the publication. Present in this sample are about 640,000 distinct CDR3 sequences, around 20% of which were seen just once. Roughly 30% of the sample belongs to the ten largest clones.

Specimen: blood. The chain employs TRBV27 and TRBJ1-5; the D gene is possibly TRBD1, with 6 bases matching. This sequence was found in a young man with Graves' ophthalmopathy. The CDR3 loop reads CASSPRGGARQPQHF. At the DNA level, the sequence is TGTGCCAGCAGTCCTAGGGGGGGGGCACGGCAGCCCCAGCATTTT.